The clone carrying this T cell receptor beta chain occurred a few times. This sample's TCRbeta library carried unique molecular identifier barcodes. Each CDR3 protein gets one entry after TCRdb re-called the PCR reads with MiXCR. This table has approximately 490,000 distinct CDR3 sequences, approximately 13% appearing once. This sample is part of a study of T-cell reconstitution after alpha-beta-depleted transplantation in children. Germline lookup yields CDR1 SQVTM and CDR2 ANQGSEA. The trim removed 7 bases at V and 0 bases at J, leaving 2 bases unmatched. The CDR3 extends over 12 amino acids. The origin of this receptor is a human donor who donated a stem cell graft to a child with combined immunodeficiency. The sequencing used PBMCs from the stem cell graft donor, collected from the stem cell graft. V usage is TRBV29-1 and J usage is TRBJ2-7, with 8 positions matching TRBD2. The CDR3 DNA sequence: TGCAGCGCCGGGAGGGCCTCCTACGAGCAGTACTTC. As protein: CSAGRASYEQYF.